Listed below are T cell receptor beta chains from one sample, sequenced in a study of blood T cells in healthy people across ages. TCRdb fed the 5' RACE reads into MiXCR, producing one record per CDR3 protein. The data hold 750,000 to 1,000,000 distinct CDR3 sequences, with under 35% observed a single time. These data are also associated with another study on T cells of mothers and their children.

The specimen was blood. The source is a woman aged 40 to 50 in good health. Each CDR3 is given with its conserved first and last residue. D genes are given only for firm matches. Clone sizes are given selectively: once, few, many, or a class where the clone is expanded.

j_gene: TRBJ2-2
d_gene: -
v_gene: TRBV2
abundance: few
CDR3aa: CASRGPHNTRNTGELFF
CDR3nt: TGTGCCAGCAGGGGACCACACAACACAAGGAACACCGGGGAGCTGTTTTTT

j_gene: TRBJ2-3
d_gene: -
v_gene: TRBV12-3/TRBV12-4
abundance: -
CDR3aa: CASSLGRTDTDTQYF
CDR3nt: TGTGCCAGCAGTTTGGGCAGGACGGACACAGATACGCAGTATTTT

j_gene: TRBJ2-7
d_gene: -
v_gene: TRBV5-1
abundance: -
CDR3aa: CASSSSATRGEQYF
CDR3nt: TGCGCCAGCAGCTCATCAGCTACACGGGGCGAGCAGTACTTC

j_gene: TRBJ1-2
d_gene: TRBD1
v_gene: TRBV2
abundance: many
CDR3aa: CASSDSLRDRARGYTF
CDR3nt: TGTGCCAGCAGTGACTCCTTAAGGGACAGGGCGAGGGGCTACACCTTC

j_gene: TRBJ1-1
d_gene: -
v_gene: TRBV7-2
abundance: few
CDR3aa: CASSTHPGNTEAFF
CDR3nt: TGTGCCAGCAGCACCCACCCAGGGAACACTGAAGCTTTCTTT

j_gene: TRBJ2-3
d_gene: -
v_gene: TRBV11-1
abundance: -
CDR3aa: CASSFGKGGTDTQYF
CDR3nt: TGTGCCAGCAGCTTCGGGAAGGGGGGTACAGATACGCAGTATTTT

j_gene: TRBJ2-7
d_gene: TRBD1
v_gene: TRBV19
abundance: few
CDR3aa: CATGPGQGYSYEQYF
CDR3nt: TGTGCCACCGGGCCCGGACAGGGGTATTCCTACGAGCAGTACTTC

j_gene: TRBJ1-4
d_gene: TRBD1
v_gene: TRBV28
abundance: few
CDR3aa: CASSSTGYGEKLFF
CDR3nt: TGTGCCAGCAGTTCGACAGGGTACGGTGAAAAACTGTTTTTT

j_gene: TRBJ1-2
d_gene: -
v_gene: TRBV7-8
abundance: -
CDR3aa: CASSDTDGYTF
CDR3nt: TGTGCCAGCAGCGACACGGATGGCTACACCTTC

j_gene: TRBJ1-2
d_gene: TRBD1
v_gene: TRBV3-1
abundance: -
CDR3aa: CASSLGQGSGVGYTF
CDR3nt: TGTGCCAGCAGCCTCGGACAGGGATCGGGGGTCGGCTACACCTTC